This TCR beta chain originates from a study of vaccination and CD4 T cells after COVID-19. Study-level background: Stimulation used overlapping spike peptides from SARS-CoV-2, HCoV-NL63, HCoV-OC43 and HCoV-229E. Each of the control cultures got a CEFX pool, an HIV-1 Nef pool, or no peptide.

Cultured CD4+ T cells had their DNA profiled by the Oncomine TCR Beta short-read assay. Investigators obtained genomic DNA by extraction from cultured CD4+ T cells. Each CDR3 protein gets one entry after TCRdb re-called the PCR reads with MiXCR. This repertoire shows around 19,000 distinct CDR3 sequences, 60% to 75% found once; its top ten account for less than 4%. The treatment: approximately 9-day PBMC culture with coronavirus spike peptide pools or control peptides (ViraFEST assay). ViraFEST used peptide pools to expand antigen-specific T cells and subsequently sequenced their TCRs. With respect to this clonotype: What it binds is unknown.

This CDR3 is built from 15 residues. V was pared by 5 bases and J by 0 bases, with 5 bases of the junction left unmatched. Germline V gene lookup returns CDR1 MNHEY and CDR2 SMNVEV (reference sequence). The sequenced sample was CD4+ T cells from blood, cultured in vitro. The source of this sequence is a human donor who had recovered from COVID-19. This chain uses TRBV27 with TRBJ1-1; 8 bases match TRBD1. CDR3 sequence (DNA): TGTGCCAGCAGTCCGGGACAGGTCATGAACACTGAAGCTTTCTTT. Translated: CASSPGQVMNTEAFF.